This is a list of T cell receptor beta chains from one sample in a study of CD8 T cells in Susac syndrome. One entry per CDR3 protein, called by TCRdb with MiXCR from the immunoSEQ multiplex PCR reads. The sample has roughly 120,000 distinct CDR3 sequences, over 85% seen once; the top ten hold more than 0.25%. Sequenced input: CD8+ T cells from PBMCs. The receptor source for this set is a human donor with multiple sclerosis. Both conserved end residues are part of each CDR3. Each record gives: J gene, D gene, clone size, V gene, CDR3 DNA, CDR3 protein. A D gene is named only where the DNA matches it firmly. Only some rows state a clone size, as once, few, many or a class for expanded clones.

TRBJ1-2 | - | once | TRBV25-1 | TGTGCCAGCAGACCGGGACCGCATAACTATGGCTACACCTTC | CASRPGPHNYGYTF
TRBJ1-1 | - | once | TRBV10-3 | TGTGCCATCAGTGGGAAGGTAGGGACTGAAGCTTTCTTT | CAISGKVGTEAFF
TRBJ2-1 | TRBD2 | few | TRBV13 | TGTGCCAGCAGCCAGATGGGACTAGCGGGGGATGAGCAGTTCTTC | CASSQMGLAGDEQFF
TRBJ1-2 | - | - | TRBV27 | TGTGCCAGCAGTCCTCACGGAAAGGGCTACACCTTC | CASSPHGKGYTF
TRBJ1-2 | TRBD1 | - | TRBV9 | TGTGCCAGCAGCGTAGGGGACAGGCGGGCGTTAGATGGCTACACCTTC | CASSVGDRRALDGYTF
TRBJ2-1 | TRBD2 | - | TRBV29-1 | TGCAGCGTTGAGATCCCGGGACTAGCGGGAGATAATGAGCAGTTCTTC | CSVEIPGLAGDNEQFF
TRBJ2-1 | - | - | TRBV9 | TGTGCCAGCAGCGTTGGGGGGGGCTATGAGCAGTTCTTC | CASSVGGGYEQFF
TRBJ2-3 | - | once | TRBV24-1 | TGTGCCACCAGTGATTTGTCTATTCGGGAGAGCACAGATACGCAGTATTTT | CATSDLSIRESTDTQYF
TRBJ2-2 | - | few | TRBV4-1 | TGCGCCAGCAGCCAACCAATGACCGGGGAGCTGTTTTTT | CASSQPMTGELFF
TRBJ1-2 | - | - | TRBV9 | TGTGCCAGCTCTTTGGGGGAGGTCTATGGCTACACCTTC | CASSLGEVYGYTF
TRBJ2-7 | - | - | TRBV20-1 | TGCAGTGCCAGGACCGCAGCAAGCTCCTACGAGCAGTACTTC | CSARTAASSYEQYF
TRBJ2-1 | - | once | TRBV4-1 | TGCGCCAGCAGCCCTGACCACAATGAGCAGTTCTTC | CASSPDHNEQFF
TRBJ1-1 | - | - | TRBV7-9 | TGTGCCAGCAGCGTGGGACATTCGAACACTGAAGCTTTCTTT | CASSVGHSNTEAFF
TRBJ1-3 | - | - | TRBV6-1 | TGTGCCAGCAGTGAATTGGGTACTCCCTCTGGAAACACCATATATTTT | CASSELGTPSGNTIYF
TRBJ2-5 | TRBD2 | - | TRBV12-3/TRBV12-4 | TGTGCCAGCAGGGTAGCGGGAGCGGCGCGGGAGACCCAGTACTTC | CASRVAGAARETQYF
TRBJ1-5 | - | once | TRBV12-3/TRBV12-4 | TGTGCCAGCAAGCCTAGCAATCAGCCCCAGCATTTT | CASKPSNQPQHF
TRBJ2-5 | - | - | TRBV14 | TGTGCCAGCAGCCCCAGGGGAGCGGGATTACAAGAGACCCAGTACTTC | CASSPRGAGLQETQYF
TRBJ2-3 | - | - | TRBV5-1 | TGCGCCAGCAGCACCGGACAGTTCAGCACAGATACGCAGTATTTT | CASSTGQFSTDTQYF
TRBJ2-1 | - | - | TRBV5-6 | TGTGCCAGCAGCTTGGCTGGCCGATTGGGGAGCTCCTACAATGAGCAGTTCTTC | CASSLAGRLGSSYNEQFF
TRBJ1-1 | - | - | TRBV4-1 | TGCGCCAGCAGCCAGACAGAGTGGAACACTGAAGCCTTCTTT | CASSQTEWNTEAFF
TRBJ1-4 | TRBD1 | - | TRBV27 | TGTGCCAGTGGGACAGGGGGCGGGGGAGGACATGAAAAACTGTTTTTT | CASGTGGGGGHEKLFF
TRBJ1-2 | - | - | TRBV6-5 | TGTGCCAGCAGTTACTCGAAACGGGGCGTCACTGACTATGGCTACACCTTC | CASSYSKRGVTDYGYTF
TRBJ1-2 | - | - | TRBV27 | TGTGCCAGCGGCTGGGCAGGCAACTATGGCTACACCTTC | CASGWAGNYGYTF
TRBJ2-7 | - | few | TRBV6-6 | TGTGCCAGCAGCGACAGCTACGAGCAGTACTTC | CASSDSYEQYF
TRBJ2-3 | - | - | TRBV7-9 | TGTGCCAGCAGGTCCGAAAAAGATACGCAGTATTTT | CASRSEKDTQYF
TRBJ2-7 | TRBD1 | - | TRBV20-1 | TGCAGTGCCCCCGGGGCAGGGGGCATACCATACGAGCAGTACTTC | CSAPGAGGIPYEQYF
TRBJ2-2 | - | - | TRBV4-1 | TGCGCCAGCAGCCAAGAGTCGCCTTCACCCACCGGGGAGCTGTTTTTT | CASSQESPSPTGELFF
TRBJ1-4 | - | - | TRBV4-1 | TGCGCCAGCAGCCAAGAAGAGGGGTGGTACGAAAAACTGTTTTTT | CASSQEEGWYEKLFF
TRBJ2-7 | TRBD1 | - | TRBV12-3/TRBV12-4 | TGTGCCAGCAGGCTTGCTCCGGGACAGGGAACCTACGAGCAGTACTTC | CASRLAPGQGTYEQYF
TRBJ2-1 | TRBD1 | - | TRBV12-3/TRBV12-4 | TGTGCCAGCAGCCTTCCCGGGACAGGGGGCTACAATGAGCAGTTCTTC | CASSLPGTGGYNEQFF
TRBJ2-1 | - | - | TRBV7-8 | TGTGCCAGCAGCCCTCGACTAAGCGGCTCCTACAATGAGCAGTTCTTC | CASSPRLSGSYNEQFF
TRBJ2-4 | - | once | TRBV3-1 | TGTGCCGGGGCCATAGCCAAAAACATTCAGTACTTC | CAGAIAKNIQYF
TRBJ1-1 | TRBD1 | - | TRBV19 | TGTGCCAGTAGTATAGTGGGGACAGCCACGGTAGCTTTCTTT | CASSIVGTATVAFF
TRBJ2-7 | - | - | TRBV12-3/TRBV12-4 | TGTGCCAGCAGTTTGGGCCTCTCCTACGAGCAGTACTTC | CASSLGLSYEQYF
TRBJ2-5 | - | - | TRBV5-5 | TGTGCCAGCAGCACGGACAGATTACACCAAGAGACCCAGTACTTC | CASSTDRLHQETQYF
TRBJ2-7 | - | - | TRBV7-9 | TGTGCCAGCAGCTTAGCCAGGCTGAGCTCCTACGAGCAGTACTTC | CASSLARLSSYEQYF
TRBJ2-7 | TRBD1 | few | TRBV20-1 | TGCAGTGCTAGAGGGGACAGGGTCAAGAGCAGCTACGAGCAGTACTTC | CSARGDRVKSSYEQYF
TRBJ2-5 | - | - | TRBV4-1 | TGCGCCAGCAGCCAAGAGATCAGTGAGGAGACCCAGTACTTC | CASSQEISEETQYF
TRBJ2-1 | - | - | TRBV6-2/TRBV6-3 | TGTGCCAGCAGTTATGGGGTTGAGCAGTTCTTC | CASSYGVEQFF
TRBJ2-4 | - | - | TRBV4-2 | TGTGCCAGCAGCCAATCGGCGAGGGGCGTAGCCAAAAACATTCAGTACTTC | CASSQSARGVAKNIQYF
TRBJ1-4 | - | - | TRBV7-9 | TGTGCCAGCAGCTCAGGGACCGAGAAACTGTTTTTT | CASSSGTEKLFF
TRBJ2-2 | - | - | TRBV4-1 | TGCGCCAGCAGCCAAGTTACGGCCACGAACACCGGGGAGCTGTTTTTT | CASSQVTATNTGELFF
TRBJ2-2 | - | - | TRBV2 | TGTGCCAGCAGCCCCCGAGGGTATGGTCTCGCCGGGGAGCTGTTTTTT | CASSPRGYGLAGELFF
TRBJ1-1 | - | - | TRBV30 | TGTGCCTGGACCACAGGGTTAGGGAACACTGAAGCTTTCTTT | CAWTTGLGNTEAFF
TRBJ2-5 | TRBD1 | - | TRBV7-9 | TGTGCCAGCAGCCCCCCGGACAGGGGAGAGACCCAGTACTTC | CASSPPDRGETQYF
TRBJ2-1 | TRBD1 | - | TRBV12-3/TRBV12-4 | TGTGCCAGCGGAGGGACAGGCAATGAGCAGTTCTTC | CASGGTGNEQFF
TRBJ1-3 | - | - | TRBV6-5 | TGTGCCAGCAGTTACTCGAGCAGAAACACCATATATTTT | CASSYSSRNTIYF
TRBJ2-7 | - | few | TRBV7-8 | TGTGCCAGCAGCTTAGCGCCGGGGAGCTCCTACGAGCAGTACTTC | CASSLAPGSSYEQYF
TRBJ1-1 | - | - | TRBV4-1 | TGCGCCAGCAGCCAGAGGGTGAACACTGAAGCTTTCTTT | CASSQRVNTEAFF
TRBJ1-1 | - | - | TRBV2 | TGTGCCAGCAGTTTTACCGCGTCGAGGACTGAAGCTTTCTTT | CASSFTASRTEAFF
TRBJ1-5 | - | - | TRBV2 | TGTGCCAGCAGTGAAGGGGCAGCCGTTAGCAATCAGCCCCAGCATTTT | CASSEGAAVSNQPQHF